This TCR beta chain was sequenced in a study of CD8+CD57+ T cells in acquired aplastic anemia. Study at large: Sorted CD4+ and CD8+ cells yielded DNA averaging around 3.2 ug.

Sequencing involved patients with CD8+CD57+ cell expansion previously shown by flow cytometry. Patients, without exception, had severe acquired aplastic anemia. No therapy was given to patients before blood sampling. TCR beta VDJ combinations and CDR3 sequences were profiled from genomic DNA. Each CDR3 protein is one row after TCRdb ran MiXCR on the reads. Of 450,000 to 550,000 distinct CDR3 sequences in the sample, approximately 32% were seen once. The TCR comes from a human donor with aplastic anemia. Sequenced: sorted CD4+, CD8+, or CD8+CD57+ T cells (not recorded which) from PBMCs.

In DNA, the CDR3 is TGTGCCAGCACCACGCCGGGGGGGGCTGATGTTAACTATGGCTACACCTTC. Translation: CASTTPGGADVNYGYTF. This sequence joins TRBV4-2 and TRBJ1-2, with a possible D match to TRBD1 (6 bases). CDR3 length: 17 residues. Trimming stripped 7 bases from V and 1 base from J, with 22 bases between. The germline V gene has CDR1 LGHNA and CDR2 YNFKEQ.